This T cell receptor (beta chain) appears in the sequencing data of a study of T-cell reconstitution after alpha-beta-depleted transplantation in children. Unique molecular identifiers tagged the TCRbeta library. TCRdb analysed the PCR reads with MiXCR anew, one entry per CDR3 protein. The profile covers around 800,000 distinct CDR3 sequences, with 16% appearing a single time and around 5% taken by the ten largest. This CDR3 has 16 amino acids. CDR1 is SGHRS, CDR2 YFSETQ, per germline. The V gene end was trimmed by 4 bases and the J gene end by 5 bases; junction bases not matched to a gene: 14. The sequencing used PBMCs, mostly from graft donor cells, collected 360 days after TCRalphabeta/CD19-depleted stem cell transplant. The rearrangement uses TRBV5-1 and TRBJ2-5, with 7 positions matching TRBD2. The TCR comes from a male patient younger than 18 who had a stem cell transplant for acute lymphoblastic leukemia, so the T cells may come from the graft donor. CDR3 residues: CASSPRDYRSGETQYF. DNA of the CDR3: TGCGCCAGCAGCCCCCGGGACTATCGAAGTGGGGAGACCCAGTACTTC. Full variable domain (rest looked up from reference TRBV5-1 and TRBJ2-5): KAGVTQTPRYLIKTRGQQVTLSCSPISGHRSVSWYQQTPGQGLQFLFEYFSETQRNKGNFPGRFSGRQFSNSRSEMNVSTLELGDSALYLCASSPRDYRSGETQYFGPGTRLLVL.